The rows below give T cell receptor beta chains drawn from one sample of a study of cytomegalovirus exposure and HLA in healthy donors. Produced via immunoSEQ multiplex PCR; TCRdb's table is partial and in-frame only. Found here are over 150,000 clones; the top ten clones hold roughly 0.74%. Sequenced: PBMCs. The receptors were gathered from a boy aged 5 to 17 in good health and CMV-seronegative. Both conserved end residues are part of each CDR3. Fields, in order: J gene, V gene, D gene, CDR3 DNA, CDR3 protein. A D gene is named only where the DNA matches it firmly.

TRBJ2-5 TRBV2 TRBD2 TGTGCCTTCCGCGTTGGAGGAGCGGGGGTCCAAGAGACCCAGTACTTC CAFRVGGAGVQETQYF
TRBJ1-2 TRBV25-1 NA TGTGCCAGCAGTCCGCGAGGTGGGGCCGTCTATGGCTACACCTTC CASSPRGGAVYGYTF
TRBJ2-7 TRBV7-3 TRBD1 TGTGCCAGCAGCTTAAACAGGGGTGGCGAGCAGTACTTC CASSLNRGGEQYF
TRBJ2-5 TRBV5-6 NA TGTGCCAGCAGCTTGGGGCAGATCCAAGAGACCCAGTACTTC CASSLGQIQETQYF
TRBJ2-5 TRBV6-5 TRBD2 TGTGCCAGCACCAGAAGCGGGGGGAATCAAGAGACCCAGTACTTC CASTRSGGNQETQYF
TRBJ2-7 TRBV29-1 TRBD2 TGCAGCGTTGAATCCCGGGGGAGAGCGGGGACCTACGAGCAGTACTTC CSVESRGRAGTYEQYF
TRBJ2-7 TRBV6-5 NA TGTGCCAGCAGTTACGGGCTTGGGAGTAACGAGCAGTACTTC CASSYGLGSNEQYF
TRBJ1-2 TRBV4-1 NA TGCGCCAGCAGCCGGCCCCTTAATCCGCCTTATGGCTACACCTTC CASSRPLNPPYGYTF
TRBJ1-5 TRBV7-2 NA TGTGCCAGCAGCTTAGGAGTTATGAGCAATCAGCCCCAGCATTTT CASSLGVMSNQPQHF
TRBJ1-6 TRBV19 NA TGTGCCAGTAGCCCTGGGGGGTCCTATAATTCACCCCTCCACTTT CASSPGGSYNSPLHF
TRBJ2-3 TRBV29-1 TRBD2 TGCAGCGCTACACTAGCGAGCACAGATACGCAGTATTTT CSATLASTDTQYF
TRBJ1-5 TRBV5-5 TRBD1 TGTGCCAGCAGCTTGCTAGGACAGGGCGGTAGCAATCAGCCCCAGCATTTT CASSLLGQGGSNQPQHF
TRBJ2-1 TRBV19 TRBD1 TGTGCCAGTACCGTGCCCCAGGGGGCGGGATACAATGAGCAGTTCTTC CASTVPQGAGYNEQFF
TRBJ2-1 TRBV4-2 NA TGTGCCAGCAGCCAAGATGAAACTAGCTCCTACAATGAGCAGTTCTTC CASSQDETSSYNEQFF
TRBJ2-2 TRBV7-8 TRBD1 TGTGCCAGCAGCGAGGACAGGGCCGGGGAGCTGTTTTTT CASSEDRAGELFF
TRBJ1-3 TRBV10-3 NA TGTGCCATCGCGGTCAACTCTGGAAACACCATATATTTT CAIAVNSGNTIYF
TRBJ1-4 TRBV6-5 TRBD1 TGTGCCAGCAGCATACAGGGGTTTGGTGAAAAACTGTTTTTT CASSIQGFGEKLFF
TRBJ1-1 TRBV6-5 NA TGTGCCAGCAGTTACTCAAGGGGATTCAACACTGAAGCTTTCTTT CASSYSRGFNTEAFF
TRBJ1-1 TRBV20-1 NA TGCAGTGCTCGGGGGAGCACTGAAGCTTTCTTT CSARGSTEAFF
TRBJ2-1 TRBV9 NA TGTGCCAGCAGCGTAGACTACAATTACAATGAGCAGTTCTTC CASSVDYNYNEQFF
TRBJ2-1 TRBV14 NA TGTGCCAGCAGCCAAGATTGGAAGGGGCAGGGTGAGCAGTTCTTC CASSQDWKGQGEQFF
TRBJ2-3 TRBV5-1 TRBD2 TGCGCCAGCAGCGGGGGGAGGGGTGGCACCACCTGGGATACGCAGTATTTT CASSGGRGGTTWDTQYF
TRBJ1-4 TRBV28 NA TGTGCCAGCACCCCCCGGGGGTTAAATGAGAAACTGTTTTTT CASTPRGLNEKLFF
TRBJ1-1 TRBV7-6 NA TGTGCCAGCAGCTTAGAACAGGTCGGCACTGAAGCTTTCTTT CASSLEQVGTEAFF
TRBJ2-5 TRBV5-4 TRBD1 TGTGCCAGCAGCCGGGACAGCATACAAGAGACCCAGTACTTC CASSRDSIQETQYF
TRBJ2-3 TRBV14 NA TGTGCCAGCAGCCCGGGTGGGGGGTTAATCACAGATACGCAGTATTTT CASSPGGGLITDTQYF
TRBJ1-6 TRBV9 TRBD1 TGTGCCAGCAGCGGGGGGACAGGGGGCAATTCACCCCTCCACTTT CASSGGTGGNSPLHF
TRBJ2-2 TRBV5-5 NA TGTGCCAGCAGCCCATGGGGGGGCGGGAACACCGGGGAGCTGTTTTTT CASSPWGGGNTGELFF
TRBJ1-3 TRBV11-2 NA TGTGCCAGCAGCTTAGGCGTCGGTCGCTCTGGAAACACCATATATTTT CASSLGVGRSGNTIYF
TRBJ1-2 TRBV5-1 TRBD1 TGCGCCAGCGGACAGGGGCCCTATGGCTACACCTTC CASGQGPYGYTF
TRBJ1-2 TRBV5-8 TRBD1 TGTGCCAGCAGCCCAAGGACAGGTATTCGTAACTATGGCTACACCTTC CASSPRTGIRNYGYTF
TRBJ1-4 TRBV30 NA TGTGCCTGGACCCCCGGGGGGGCAACTAATGAAAAACTGTTTTTT CAWTPGGATNEKLFF
TRBJ1-5 TRBV6-5 TRBD1 TGTGCCAGCAGTCCCGACAGGGGAAGCAATCAGCCCCAGCATTTT CASSPDRGSNQPQHF
TRBJ2-5 TRBV4-2 TRBD2 TGTGCCAGCAGCCATCCGGGACTAGCGGGGGAAGTAGGGACCCAGTACTTC CASSHPGLAGEVGTQYF
TRBJ2-3 TRBV19 TRBD2 TGTGCCAGTAGTCTCTACGGCGGGGGGGCCACAGATACGCAGTATTTT CASSLYGGGATDTQYF
TRBJ1-3 TRBV2 TRBD1 TGTGCCAGCAGGACAGGGATTGGAAACACCATATATTTT CASRTGIGNTIYF
TRBJ2-7 TRBV27 TRBD1 TGTGCCAGCAGCACCCGGGACAGGAGCTACGAGCAGTACTTC CASSTRDRSYEQYF
TRBJ1-1 TRBV19 TRBD1 TGTGCCAGTAGGCAGACAGGGGGGAGGGGGAACACTGAAGCTTTCTTT CASRQTGGRGNTEAFF
TRBJ1-4 TRBV21-1 NA TGTGCCAGCAGCTCGGATCAGGGGGCTAATGAAAAACTGTTTTTT CASSSDQGANEKLFF
TRBJ1-1 TRBV15 TRBD1 TGTGCCACCAGCCGGAGGGAAAGGGGACAGGGTAACCCTGAAGCTTTCTTT CATSRRERGQGNPEAFF
TRBJ2-4 TRBV4-1 NA TGCGCCAGCAGCCAAGTTGGGGCGGGGAAGGCCAAAAACATTCAGTACTTC CASSQVGAGKAKNIQYF
TRBJ2-4 TRBV5-4 TRBD1 TGTGCCAGCAGCTCGCGGACAGGGAAAAACATTCAGTACTTC CASSSRTGKNIQYF
TRBJ1-3 TRBV27 NA TGTGCCAGCAGTCCATCGACAGATGGAAACACCATATATTTT CASSPSTDGNTIYF
TRBJ2-7 TRBV10-2 NA TGCGCCAGCAGTTTAATCACTACGGGGCAGTACTTC CASSLITTGQYF
TRBJ2-1 TRBV28 NA TGTGCCAGCAGTTTAGCGTGGAATGAGCAGTTCTTC CASSLAWNEQFF
TRBJ1-2 TRBV14 TRBD1 TGTGCCAGCAGCCAAAACCATGAGGGGGCGAATGGCTACACCTTC CASSQNHEGANGYTF
TRBJ2-2 TRBV2 NA TGTGCCAGCAGTGATGGCAGGGCGGTCGGGGAGCTGTTTTTT CASSDGRAVGELFF